These 4 T cell receptor beta chains share one sample of origin, sequenced in a study of Graves' ophthalmopathy and Graves' hyperthyroidism. The authors amplified TCR beta CDR3 regions, and they did so from RNA transcripts for repertoire sequencing. RT-PCR in the first round used HTBI primers; a second-round multiplex PCR followed. Each CDR3 protein is one row after TCRdb ran MiXCR on the multiplex PCR reads. The sample records roughly 700,000 distinct CDR3 sequences, 40% being singletons. Sequencing was carried out using peripheral blood. The receptors shown here come from an adult man with Graves' ophthalmopathy.

This clonotype has only a few counts. The chain uses TRBV7-2 and TRBJ2-2; D might be TRBD1 or TRBD2, each matching 6 bases. V was pared by 6 bases and J by 1 base, with 9 bases between. Germline V gives CDR1 SGHTA, CDR2 FQGNSA. The CDR3 has 14 residues. The CDR3 reads CASRGGLNTGELFF. CDR3 coding DNA: TGTGCCAGCAGGGGGGGCCTGAACACCGGGGAGCTGTTTTTT.

This clonotype was seen at least ten times. The J gene is TRBJ1-1, the V gene TRBV9; 7 bases are a match to TRBD1. J was trimmed by 6 bases and V by 0 bases; bases with no gene match: 8. CDR3 length equals 15 residues. Germline CDR1 is SGDLS and CDR2 is YYNGEE. CDR3 nucleotide sequence: TGTGCCAGCAGCGTAGTGGTGACAGGGATGGCTGAAGCTTTCTTT. It specifies CASSVVVTGMAEAFF.

This clonotype was recorded a few times. The CDR3 sequence: CASSPSTLTYEQYF. The CDR3 coding sequence is TGCGCCAGCAGCCCCAGCACCCTGACGTACGAGCAGTACTTC. This chain uses TRBV4-3 with TRBJ2-7; the D is unclear. This CDR3 has 14 residues. Germline V gene sequence: CDR1 LGHNA, CDR2 YSLEER. V gave up 4 bases and J gave up 4 bases, with 14 bases separating them.

The chain joins TRBV25-1 to TRBJ1-4; 7 bases align to TRBD1. In germline, CDR1 is MGHDK, CDR2 SYGVNS. The CDR3 is 15 residues long. V lost 5 bases to trimming and J lost 7 bases; unmatched junction nucleotides: 10. The CDR3: CASSSKGGGGEKLFF. DNA for the CDR3: TGTGCCAGCAGTTCGAAAGGGGGCGGCGGTGAAAAACTGTTTTTT.